Only a few counts were recorded for the clone carrying this T cell receptor beta chain. The data were obtained in a study of T cells in Graves' hyperthyroidism and ophthalmopathy. RNA transcripts were the template for amplifying TCR beta CDR3 regions. Researchers ran a first-round RT-PCR on the TCR CDR3 using the HTBI primer set. TCRdb re-derived calls from the multiplex PCR reads in MiXCR, one entry per CDR3 protein. The table lists hundreds of thousands of distinct CDR3 sequences, about a sixth of them singletons. Germline CDR1 reads MNHEY; CDR2 reads SVGEGT. V lost 4 bases, J lost 7 bases, and 8 bases lay in between. This CDR3 comprises 13 residues.

Sequencing was performed on blood. This chain uses TRBV6-2 or TRBV6-3 with TRBJ1-6; D not certain. This clonotype was obtained from a woman aged 18-29 years with Graves' hyperthyroidism. In DNA, the CDR3 is TGTGCCAGCAGTTTAATGGTCAATTCACCCCTCCACTTT. As protein: CASSLMVNSPLHF.